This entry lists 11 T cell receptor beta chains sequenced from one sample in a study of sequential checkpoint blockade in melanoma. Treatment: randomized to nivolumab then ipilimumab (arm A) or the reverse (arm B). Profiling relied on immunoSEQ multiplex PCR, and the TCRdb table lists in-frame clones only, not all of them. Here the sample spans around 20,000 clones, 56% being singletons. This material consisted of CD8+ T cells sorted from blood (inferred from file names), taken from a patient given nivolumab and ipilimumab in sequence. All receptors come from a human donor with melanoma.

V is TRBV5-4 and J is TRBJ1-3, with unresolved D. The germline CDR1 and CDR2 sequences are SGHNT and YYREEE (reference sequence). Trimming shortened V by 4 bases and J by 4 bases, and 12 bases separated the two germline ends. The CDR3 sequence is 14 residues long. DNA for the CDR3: TGTGCCAGCAGCCATCAGAATCTCGGAAACACCATATATTTT. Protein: CASSHQNLGNTIYF.

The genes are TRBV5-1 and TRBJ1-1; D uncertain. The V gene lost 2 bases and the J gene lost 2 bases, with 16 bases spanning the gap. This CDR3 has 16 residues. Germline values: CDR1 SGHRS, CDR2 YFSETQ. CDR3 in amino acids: CASSFGGQDLNTEAFF. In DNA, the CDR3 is TGCGCCAGCAGCTTTGGAGGCCAGGACTTAAACACTGAAGCTTTCTTT. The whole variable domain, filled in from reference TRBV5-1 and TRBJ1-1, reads KAGVTQTPRYLIKTRGQQVTLSCSPISGHRSVSWYQQTPGQGLQFLFEYFSETQRNKGNFPGRFSGRQFSNSRSEMNVSTLELGDSALYLCASSFGGQDLNTEAFFGQGTRLTVV.

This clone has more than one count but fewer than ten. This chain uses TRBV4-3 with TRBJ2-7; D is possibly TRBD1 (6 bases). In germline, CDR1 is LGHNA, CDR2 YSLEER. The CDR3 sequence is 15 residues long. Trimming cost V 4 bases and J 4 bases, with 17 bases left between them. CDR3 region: CASSPRQAGSYEQYF. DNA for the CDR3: TGCGCCAGCAGCCCGCGACAGGCCGGTAGTTACGAGCAGTACTTC.

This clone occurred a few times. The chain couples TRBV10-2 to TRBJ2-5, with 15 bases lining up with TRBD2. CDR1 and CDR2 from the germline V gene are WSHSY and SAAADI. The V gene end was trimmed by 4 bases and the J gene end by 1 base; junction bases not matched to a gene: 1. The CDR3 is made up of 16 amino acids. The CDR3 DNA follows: TGCGCCAGCAGTGGGACTAGCGGGGGGGTCCAAGAGACCCAGTACTTC. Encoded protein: CASSGTSGGVQETQYF.

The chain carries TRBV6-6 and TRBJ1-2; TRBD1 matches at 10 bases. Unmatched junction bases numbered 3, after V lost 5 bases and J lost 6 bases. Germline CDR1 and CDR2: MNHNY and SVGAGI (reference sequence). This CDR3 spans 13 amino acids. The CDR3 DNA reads TGTGCCAGCAGTCCCGGGACAGGGGATGGCTACACCTTC. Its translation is CASSPGTGDGYTF.

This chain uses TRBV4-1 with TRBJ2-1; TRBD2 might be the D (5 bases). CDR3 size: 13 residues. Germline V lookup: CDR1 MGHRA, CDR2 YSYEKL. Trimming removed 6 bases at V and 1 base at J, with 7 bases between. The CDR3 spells CASRGESYNEQFF. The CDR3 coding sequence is TGCGCCAGCAGGGGAGAGTCCTACAATGAGCAGTTCTTC.

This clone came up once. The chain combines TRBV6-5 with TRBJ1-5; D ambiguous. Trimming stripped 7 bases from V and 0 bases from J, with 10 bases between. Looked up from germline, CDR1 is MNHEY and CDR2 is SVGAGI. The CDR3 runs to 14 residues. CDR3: CASMRAYSNQPQHF. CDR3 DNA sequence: TGTGCCAGCATGAGGGCCTATAGCAATCAGCCCCAGCATTTT.

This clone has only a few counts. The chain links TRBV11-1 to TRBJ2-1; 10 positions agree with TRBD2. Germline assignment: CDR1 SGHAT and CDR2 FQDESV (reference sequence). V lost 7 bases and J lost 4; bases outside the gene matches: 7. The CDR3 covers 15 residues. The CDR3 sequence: CASTSGTSAYNEQFF. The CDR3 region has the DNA TGTGCCAGCACGTCCGGGACTAGCGCATACAATGAGCAGTTCTTC.

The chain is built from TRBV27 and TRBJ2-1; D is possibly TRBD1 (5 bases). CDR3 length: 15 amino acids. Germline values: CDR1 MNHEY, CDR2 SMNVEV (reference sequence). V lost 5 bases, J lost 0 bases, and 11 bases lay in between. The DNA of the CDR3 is TGTGCCAGCAGTAATAGGGGATCCTCCTACAATGAGCAGTTCTTC. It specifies CASSNRGSSYNEQFF.

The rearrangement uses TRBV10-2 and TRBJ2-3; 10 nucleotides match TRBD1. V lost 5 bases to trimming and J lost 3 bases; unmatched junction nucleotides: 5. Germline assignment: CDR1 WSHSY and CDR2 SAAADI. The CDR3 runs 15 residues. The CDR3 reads CASSPTGGETDTQYF. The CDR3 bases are TGCGCCAGCAGTCCGACAGGGGGCGAGACAGATACGCAGTATTTT.

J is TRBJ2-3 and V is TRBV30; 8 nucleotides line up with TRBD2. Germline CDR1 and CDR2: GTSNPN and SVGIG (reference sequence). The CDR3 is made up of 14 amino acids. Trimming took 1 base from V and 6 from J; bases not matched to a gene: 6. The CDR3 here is CAWSESGRWDTQYF. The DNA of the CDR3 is TGTGCCTGGAGTGAGAGCGGGAGATGGGATACGCAGTATTTT.